These 28 T cell receptor beta chains share one sample of origin, sequenced in a study of T-cell reconstitution after alpha-beta-depleted transplantation in children. Unique molecular identifiers were used in preparing the TCRbeta library. TCRdb called the PCR reads again in MiXCR, with one record for every CDR3 protein. The top ten clones hold 2.5% to 4% of a sample with about 540,000 distinct CDR3 sequences, about a sixth of them seen once. This material consisted of PBMCs from the stem cell graft donor, taken from the stem cell graft. Receptors were obtained from a human donor who donated a stem cell graft to a child with acute lymphoblastic leukemia.

This clonotype was observed a handful of times. The chain uses TRBV7-6 and TRBJ2-3, with D possibly TRBD1 on 5 matching bases. V dropped 5 bases and J dropped 5 bases, with 8 bases sitting between them. Germline V gene lookup returns CDR1 SGHVS and CDR2 FNYEAQ. The CDR3 covers 12 residues. This CDR3 is CASSRGKDTQYF. The CDR3 DNA reads TGTGCCAGCAGCAGGGGAAAAGATACGCAGTATTTT.

A few counts support this clonotype. V and J are TRBV15 and TRBJ2-7; a possible D gene is TRBD1 (5 bases). The CDR3 has 15 amino acids. Germline CDR1 LNHNV, CDR2 YYDKDF (reference sequence). The V gene lost 0 bases and the J gene lost 2 bases, with 11 bases spanning the gap. The CDR3 nucleotides read TGTGCCACCAGCAGAGACTTCGACAGTACCTACGAGCAGTACTTC. Translated, it gives CATSRDFDSTYEQYF.

This clonotype came up a few times. The chain couples TRBV20-1 to TRBJ1-1; D not resolved. The CDR3 spans 17 residues. V was cut by 7 bases and J by 1 base, with 25 bases left in between. CDR1 and CDR2 (germline): DFQATT, SNEGSKA (reference sequence). The CDR3, as DNA: TGCAGTGTACGTTTCTCTCCGCTTAGCTCTAAGAACACTGAAGCTTTCTTT. As protein: CSVRFSPLSSKNTEAFF.

Only a few counts were recorded for this clonotype. The chain uses TRBV5-1 and TRBJ1-1; D gene ambiguous. This CDR3 region has 15 residues. Germline CDR1 SGHRS, CDR2 YFSETQ. V was cut by 3 bases and J by 0 bases, with 12 bases left in between. The CDR3 reads CASSWSARLNTEAFF. The CDR3 region has the DNA TGCGCCAGCAGCTGGAGTGCAAGGCTGAACACTGAAGCTTTCTTT.

In this sample, this clonotype turned up many times. The rearrangement joins TRBV29-1 to TRBJ2-2; D is unclear. The CDR3 is 15 amino acids. Trimming cost V 1 base and J 0 bases, with 9 bases left between them. Looked up from germline, CDR1 is SQVTM and CDR2 is ANQGSEA. CDR3 nucleotide sequence: TGCAGCGTTGAAGGTGGGCGATCGAACACCGGGGAGCTGTTTTTT. Encoded protein: CSVEGGRSNTGELFF.

This clonotype was found a few times. The chain uses TRBV7-9 and TRBJ2-1; a weak D match, TRBD2 (7 bases). The CDR3 runs 14 residues. The germline V gene encodes CDR1 SEHNR and CDR2 FQNEAQ (reference sequence). The V gene lost 5 bases and the J gene lost 7 bases, with 15 bases spanning the gap. The CDR3 sequence: CASSRNKGGNEQFF. As DNA, the CDR3 is TGTGCCAGCAGCCGAAACAAGGGGGGGAATGAGCAGTTCTTC. The full variable domain, completed using reference TRBV7-9 and TRBJ2-1, is DTGVSQNPRHKITKRGQNVTFRCDPISEHNRLYWYRQTLGQGPEFLTYFQNEAQLEKSRLLSDRFSAERPKGSFSTLEIQRTEQGDSAMYLCASSRNKGGNEQFFGPGTRLTVL.

This clonotype occurred a few times. This rearrangement joins TRBV4-1 to TRBJ1-1, with 8 nucleotides matching TRBD1. The CDR3 totals 14 residues. CDR1 is MGHRA, CDR2 YSYEKL, per germline. The V and J ends lost 2 bases and 6 bases, in that order; junction bases with no gene match: 5. The CDR3 nucleotides are TGCGCCAGCAGCCAAAAGACAGGGGCCGCTGAAGCTTTCTTT. It specifies CASSQKTGAAEAFF.

This clonotype has only a few counts. The chain uses TRBV7-3 and TRBJ2-7; the D gene could be TRBD1 or TRBD2 (5 bases each). The CDR3 has 15 amino acids. V lost 7 bases and J 0 bases, leaving 16 bases between the germline ends. Germline CDR1 SGHTA, CDR2 FQGTGA. Here the CDR3 DNA reads TGTGCCAGCACCATCCTGGGACGGAACTCCTACGAGCAGTACTTC. Translating it yields CASTILGRNSYEQYF.

In its sample, this clonotype was seen a few times. V is TRBV6-1 and J is TRBJ2-7, with D possibly matching TRBD2 (6 bases). This CDR3 is built from 15 residues. Trimming shortened V by 6 bases and J by 3 bases, and 18 bases separated the two germline ends. The germline V gene has CDR1 MNHNS and CDR2 SASEGT. The CDR3 region has the DNA TGTGCCAGCAGCGATCAAGGGGTGGGAGGCTACGAGCAGTACTTC. It yields the protein CASSDQGVGGYEQYF.

The rearrangement links TRBV24-1 to TRBJ2-3; 9 positions match TRBD1. With 7 bases clipped from V and 1 base from J, the junction kept 2 bases outside the gene matches. CDR3 length: 14 residues. Germline CDR1 KGHDR, CDR2 SFDVKD. CDR3 protein: CATSGQGRTDTQYF. In nucleotides, the CDR3 is TGTGCCACCAGCGGACAGGGGCGCACAGATACGCAGTATTTT.

This clonotype was recorded a few times. This chain uses TRBV19 with TRBJ1-5; D possibly corresponds to TRBD1 (5 bases). V lost 6 bases to trimming and J lost 5 bases, with 11 bases between them. This CDR3 contains 13 residues. The germline V gene encodes CDR1 LNHDA and CDR2 SQIVND (reference sequence). The CDR3 nucleotides read TGTGCCAGTAGCTGGAGGGGTGATCAGCCCCAGCATTTT. Its translation is CASSWRGDQPQHF.

The V gene is TRBV25-1, the J gene TRBJ2-7; the match to TRBD2 covers 8 bases. Germline CDR1 is MGHDK and CDR2 is SYGVNS. This CDR3 spans 19 amino acids. V was clipped by 1 base and J by 5 bases; unmatched bases: 19. The CDR3 here is CASSESLDTRSGTSHEQYF. DNA for the CDR3: TGTGCCAGCAGTGAATCCCTAGACACCCGTTCCGGGACTAGTCACGAGCAGTACTTC.

This clonotype was counted between two and nine times. The CDR3 reads CATRGAAQETQYF. The CDR3 DNA follows: TGTGCCACCAGGGGGGCAGCCCAAGAGACCCAGTACTTC. The chain employs TRBV24-1 and TRBJ2-5; TRBD1 is a possible D gene (6 bases). V lost 7 bases to trimming and J lost 1 base, with 9 bases between them. The CDR3 covers 13 residues. Germline V lookup: CDR1 KGHDR, CDR2 SFDVKD.

This chain joins TRBV19 and TRBJ2-3; possible D gene TRBD2, 6 bases. Trimming removed 3 bases from V and 1 base from J, with 11 bases in between. CDR3 length: 15 residues. Germline V gene data show CDR1 as LNHDA and CDR2 as SQIVND (reference sequence). The CDR3 region is CASSMGDSGTDTQYF. The CDR3 nucleotides are TGTGCCAGTAGTATGGGGGACTCCGGCACAGATACGCAGTATTTT.

The chain is built from TRBV20-1 and TRBJ1-2; D is possibly TRBD1 (6 bases). Germline CDR1 and CDR2: DFQATT and SNEGSKA (reference sequence). The CDR3 is 14 amino acids. Trimming took off 0 bases at V and 4 bases at J, with 12 bases between the two ends. The CDR3 reads CSAREGVGGYGYTF. The CDR3 bases are TGCAGTGCTAGAGAGGGGGTAGGGGGCTATGGCTACACCTTC.

This clonotype occurred a few times. The rearrangement joins TRBV25-1 to TRBJ2-1; 13 positions agree with TRBD2. The CDR3 is made up of 15 amino acids. The germline V gene encodes CDR1 MGHDK and CDR2 SYGVNS. V lost 1 base and J lost 10; bases outside the gene matches: 4. CDR3 DNA: TGTGCCAGCAGTGAATCCGGACTAGCGGGAGACGAGCAGTTCTTC. Protein: CASSESGLAGDEQFF.

The chain carries TRBV12-3 or TRBV12-4 and TRBJ2-3; TRBD2 agrees at 8 bases. Trimming cost V 5 bases and J 4 bases; bases outside gene matches: 8. This CDR3 has 15 amino acids. CDR3 sequence reads: CASSPPSGLADTQYF. The CDR3 DNA reads TGTGCCAGCAGTCCACCCTCGGGACTAGCAGATACGCAGTATTTT.

This clonotype was recorded a few times. The CDR3 nucleotides read TGTGCCAGCAGTCTCCTAGGGACAGGAGAACCTTACGAGCAGTACTTC. Its protein is CASSLLGTGEPYEQYF. The V and J genes are TRBV12-3 or TRBV12-4 and TRBJ2-7; 8 bases match TRBD1. The CDR3 extends over 16 amino acids. J was trimmed by 4 bases and V by 5 bases; bases with no gene match: 13.

The genes are TRBV18 and TRBJ1-1; 9 nucleotides line up with TRBD1. The CDR3 loop spans 14 amino acids. Germline values: CDR1 KGHSH, CDR2 LQKENI. The junction had 4 bases not matched to a gene; V was cut back by 5 bases and J by 3 bases. Here the CDR3 reads CASSAWTGDTEAFF. CDR3 DNA: TGTGCCAGCTCAGCGTGGACAGGGGACACTGAAGCTTTCTTT.

The rearrangement uses TRBV7-9 and TRBJ2-3; D may match TRBD1 or TRBD2 (5 bases each). Trimming pared 5 bases from V and 5 bases from J, leaving 17 bases between. The germline CDR1 and CDR2 sequences are SEHNR and FQNEAQ (reference sequence). CDR3 size: 15 residues. Here the CDR3 DNA reads TGTGCCAGCAGCAGCCGGGACGGATATGGAGATACGCAGTATTTT. Its translation is CASSSRDGYGDTQYF. Complete variable domain (other parts from reference TRBV7-9 and TRBJ2-3): DTGVSQNPRHKITKRGQNVTFRCDPISEHNRLYWYRQTLGQGPEFLTYFQNEAQLEKSRLLSDRFSAERPKGSFSTLEIQRTEQGDSAMYLCASSSRDGYGDTQYFGPGTRLTVL.

The chain carries TRBV12-3 or TRBV12-4 and TRBJ2-2; the D gene is possibly TRBD2 (6 bases). The CDR3 runs 15 residues. The germline V and J ends were trimmed by 5 bases and 7 bases, with 17 bases remaining between them. The CDR3: CASSTRGTRGGELFF. CDR3 nucleotide sequence: TGTGCCAGCAGTACCCGGGGGACTCGGGGCGGGGAGCTGTTTTTT.

J is TRBJ2-3 and V is TRBV12-3 or TRBV12-4; 11 bases are shared with TRBD2. CDR3 length equals 13 residues. Trimming at V came to 9 bases and at J to 6 bases, leaving 5 bases not matched to a gene. This CDR3 is CASGSSGRDTQYF. The CDR3 DNA sequence: TGTGCCAGTGGTTCTAGCGGGAGGGATACGCAGTATTTT.

The chain couples TRBV7-9 to TRBJ2-7; 10 nucleotides match TRBD1. Trimming at V came to 4 bases and at J to 0 bases, leaving 3 bases not matched to a gene. The CDR3 is 15 amino acids. Looked up from germline, CDR1 is SEHNR and CDR2 is FQNEAQ (reference sequence). This chain's CDR3 is CASSSGQGGSYEQYF. CDR3 in DNA: TGTGCCAGCAGCTCTGGACAGGGGGGCTCCTACGAGCAGTACTTC.

At least ten counts were recorded for this clonotype. The CDR3 coding sequence is TGTGCCAGCGCTGGGAGTTCTAACTACAATGAGCAGTTCTTC. Its protein product is CASAGSSNYNEQFF. The chain is built from TRBV18 and TRBJ2-1, with D possibly matching TRBD2 (5 bases). From germline, CDR1 is KGHSH and CDR2 LQKENI. V lost 8 bases and J lost 3, with 14 bases in between. The CDR3 has 14 residues.

This clonotype was detected only a few times. This sequence joins TRBV28 and TRBJ1-2; TRBD1 matches at 9 bases. The germline CDR1 and CDR2 sequences are MDHEN and SYDVKM. Unmatched junction bases numbered 10, after V lost 6 bases and J lost 8 bases. The CDR3 has 14 residues. The CDR3 spells CASRPPGQGPGYTF. CDR3 DNA sequence: TGTGCCAGCAGACCCCCGGGACAGGGACCCGGCTACACCTTC.

Only a few counts were recorded for this clonotype. The V and J genes are TRBV12-3 or TRBV12-4 and TRBJ2-4; D uncertain. V lost 3 bases and J 1 base, leaving 13 bases between the germline ends. This CDR3 is 16 amino acids long. The CDR3 DNA reads as TGTGCCAGCAGTTTTTACGGTCGAGGCGCCAAAAACATTCAGTACTTC. Its protein is CASSFYGRGAKNIQYF.

This clonotype was seen repeatedly, ten times or more. The chain uses TRBV5-1 and TRBJ2-3; D not certain. The CDR3 consists of 12 residues. V lost 1 base, J lost 4 bases, and 4 bases lay in between. The germline CDR1 and CDR2 sequences are SGHRS and YFSETQ. The CDR3 bases are TGCGCCAGCAGCTTGAATGCAGATACGCAGTATTTT. The encoded protein is CASSLNADTQYF.

This clonotype was seen more than once but under ten times. In DNA form, the CDR3 reads TGTGCCAGCAGCTTGGAAAGGGGGGGATGGAGCGAGCAGTACTTC. Translated: CASSLERGGWSEQYF. The chain couples TRBV7-8 to TRBJ2-7; maybe TRBD2 (7 bases). The ends were cut back, 3 bases at V and 6 bases at J, with 18 bases in the middle. CDR3 length equals 15 residues. The germline CDR1 and CDR2 sequences are SGHVS and FQNEAQ.